This T cell receptor beta chain came from a study of cytomegalovirus exposure and HLA in healthy donors. Study outcomes and limitations: TRBV6-2, TRBV6-3 and other indistinguishable V segments were excluded. Presence/absence analyses supposed approximately even sequencing depth among donors.

Primers for the PCR totalled 60 Vbeta and 13 Jbeta. The table came from immunoSEQ multiplex PCR; TCRdb's copy has only in-frame clones and leaves some out. This table has under 90,000 clones, about 68% appearing once. The ends were cut back, 6 bases at V and 5 bases at J, with 16 bases in the middle. Germline V gene data show CDR1 as ENHRY and CDR2 as SYGVKD. The length of the CDR3 is 14 residues. Only a few counts were recorded for this clone. Its target is unknown. Input material: PBMCs. The sequence was obtained from a man aged 35 to 55 in good health and CMV-seropositive. This chain connects TRBV10-3 to TRBJ1-1; D uncertain. Written as DNA, the CDR3 is TGTGCCATCAGCATACAGCCGGCGATTACTGAAGCTTTCTTT. It translates to CAISIQPAITEAFF.